One and the same sample provided the 10 T cell receptor beta chains below, sequenced in a study of shared clonotypes between healthy human individuals. Naive CD8 isolation took CD45RO-negative cells positively selected for CCR7 and excluded terminally differentiated effector memory CD45RA+ cells. Method: immunoSEQ multiplex PCR; TCRdb's copy keeps in-frame clones and lacks some. The table has hundreds of thousands of clones, 80% to 95% seen once; the top ten hold 20% to 30%. The source material was naive CD8+ T cells sorted from blood. These receptors all stem from a man aged 25 to 40 in good health.

V is TRBV7-9 and J is TRBJ2-7; the D is unclear. V lost 5 bases to trimming and J lost 4 bases, with 12 bases between them. CDR1 is SEHNR, CDR2 FQNEAQ, per germline (reference sequence). The CDR3 has 13 residues. The CDR3 DNA is TGTGCCAGCAGCCCTTTTGAGCGATACGAGCAGTACTTC. It specifies CASSPFERYEQYF.

V and J are TRBV27 and TRBJ2-7, with a weak D call TRBD2 (5 bases). V lost 1 base, J lost 0 bases, and 7 bases lay in between. CDR3 length: 14 residues. CDR1 and CDR2 (germline): MNHEY, SMNVEV (reference sequence). CDR3 sequence reads: CASSLYGNSYEQYF. Written as DNA, the CDR3 is TGTGCCAGCAGTTTATACGGGAACTCCTACGAGCAGTACTTC.

The chain couples TRBV7-8 to TRBJ2-1, with no clear D. The CDR3 length is 12 residues. The germline V and J ends were trimmed by 1 base and 5 bases, with 3 bases remaining between them. Germline V lookup: CDR1 SGHVS, CDR2 FQNEAQ. The CDR3 loop reads CASSLGNNEQFF. Here the CDR3 DNA reads TGTGCCAGCAGCTTAGGGAACAATGAGCAGTTCTTC.

This clone occurred once. The chain combines TRBV6-1 with TRBJ2-7; TRBD1 aligns across 9 bases. Germline-derived CDR1 and CDR2 are MNHNS and SASEGT. J lost 3 bases, V lost 2 bases, and 8 bases had no gene match. The CDR3 loop spans 16 amino acids. The CDR3, as DNA: TGTGCCAGCAGTGAATACAGGGGGCCGGGTTACTACGAGCAGTACTTC. This gives the protein CASSEYRGPGYYEQYF.

The gene calls are TRBV2 and TRBJ2-2, with D possibly TRBD2 on 6 matching bases. Trimming removed 6 bases at V and 3 bases at J, with 14 bases between. The CDR3 has 15 amino acids. Germline assignment: CDR1 SNHLY and CDR2 FYNNEI. The CDR3 here is CASRPFWGDTGELFF. The CDR3 DNA sequence: TGTGCCAGCAGGCCTTTTTGGGGGGACACCGGGGAGCTGTTTTTT.

The CDR3 loop reads CASSLGVDREQYF. The CDR3, as DNA: TGTGCCAGCAGCTTAGGGGTAGATCGCGAGCAGTACTTC. V usage is TRBV7-9 and J usage is TRBJ2-7; D is unresolved. The CDR3 is made up of 13 amino acids. With 1 base removed from V and 6 bases from J, the gap between germline ends came to 10 bases. Germline V gene sequence: CDR1 SEHNR, CDR2 FQNEAQ (reference sequence).

This clone was observed a single time. V and J are TRBV19 and TRBJ2-3; 12 bases map to TRBD1. V gave up 4 bases and J gave up 4 bases; unmatched junction bases: 3. Germline assignment: CDR1 LNHDA and CDR2 SQIVND (reference sequence). There are 15 residues in the CDR3. The CDR3 spells CASSTGQGASDTQYF. In nucleotides, the CDR3 is TGTGCCAGTAGTACGGGACAGGGGGCGTCAGATACGCAGTATTTT.

Only a few counts were recorded for this clone. This rearrangement joins TRBV30 to TRBJ2-7; 7 positions match TRBD2. The germline gives CDR1 GTSNPN, CDR2 SVGIG (reference sequence). The CDR3 is 15 residues long. After removal of 0 bases from V and 7 bases from J, the junction contained 12 bases not matched to a gene. In DNA, the CDR3 is TGTGCCTGGAGTGTAGGGGTGCTAGCGGCCGGGGAGCAGTACTTC. It yields the protein CAWSVGVLAAGEQYF. Supplemented by reference TRBV30 and TRBJ2-7, the full variable domain reads SQTIHQWPATLVQPVGSPLSLECTVEGTSNPNLYWYRQAAGRGLQLLFYSVGIGQISSEVPQNLSASRPQDRQFILSSKKLLLSDSGFYLCAWSVGVLAAGEQYFGPGTRLTVT.

This sequence joins TRBV10-3 and TRBJ2-1, with 7 bases aligning to TRBD2. This CDR3 contains 16 residues. CDR1 is ENHRY and CDR2 is SYGVKD in the germline V gene. With V trimmed by 6 bases and J by 5 bases, 13 bases remained unmatched. This CDR3 is CAIRIEASGSNNEQFF. The DNA of the CDR3 is TGTGCCATCAGGATAGAGGCTAGCGGATCAAACAATGAGCAGTTCTTC.

This sequence joins TRBV4-2 and TRBJ1-1, with D tentatively TRBD1 (6 bases). Per the germline V gene, CDR1 is LGHNA and CDR2 is YNFKEQ. Trimming shortened V by 4 bases and J by 1 base, and 19 bases separated the two germline ends. The CDR3 is made up of 17 amino acids. The CDR3 DNA reads as TGTGCCAGCAGCCCTCGGGGGGGCTCGGAACGGAACACTGAAGCTTTCTTT. Translated, it gives CASSPRGGSERNTEAFF.